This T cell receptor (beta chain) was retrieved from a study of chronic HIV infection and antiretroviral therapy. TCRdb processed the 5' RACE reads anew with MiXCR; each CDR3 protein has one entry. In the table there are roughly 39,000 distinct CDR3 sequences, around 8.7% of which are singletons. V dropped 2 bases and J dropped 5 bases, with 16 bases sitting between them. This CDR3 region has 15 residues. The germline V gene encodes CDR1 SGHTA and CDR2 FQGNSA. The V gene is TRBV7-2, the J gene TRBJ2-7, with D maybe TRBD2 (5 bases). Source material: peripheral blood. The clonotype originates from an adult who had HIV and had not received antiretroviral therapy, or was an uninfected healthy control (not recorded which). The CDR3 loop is CASSLSPGIGDEQYF. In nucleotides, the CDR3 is TGTGCCAGCAGCTTATCACCGGGAATAGGTGACGAGCAGTACTTC. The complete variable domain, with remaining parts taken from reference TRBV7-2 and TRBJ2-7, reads GAGVSQSPSNKVTEKGKDVELRCDPISGHTALYWYRQSLGQGLEFLIYFQGNSAPDKSGLPSDRFSAERTGGSVSTLTIQRTQQEDSAVYLCASSLSPGIGDEQYFGPGTRLTVT.